Many counts were recorded for the clone carrying this TCR beta chain. Its antigen is as yet unknown. This sample was taken from a study of a mutant IDH1 vaccine in newly diagnosed glioma. There are 15 residues in the CDR3. Per germline, CDR1 LNHDA and CDR2 SQIVND (reference sequence). V lost 5 bases and J lost 0; bases outside the gene matches: 3. The table came from immunoSEQ multiplex PCR; TCRdb's copy has only in-frame clones and leaves some out. The sample consists of under 150,000 clones, roughly 88% of them appearing once. Documented time point: week 11, during vaccination. The content of each vaccine dose was 300 ug of mutant IDH1 20-mer peptide, and topical imiquimod accompanied it.

This TCR was sampled from a woman between 45 and 65 years old with glioma. This chain uses TRBV19 with TRBJ1-5, with 8 nucleotides matching TRBD1. This sample comprised PBMCs, obtained from a glioma patient whose treatment included an IDH1 peptide vaccine. CDR3 DNA sequence: TGTGCCAGTAGTTGGGACAGGATTAGCAATCAGCCCCAGCATTTT. This translates into CASSWDRISNQPQHF.